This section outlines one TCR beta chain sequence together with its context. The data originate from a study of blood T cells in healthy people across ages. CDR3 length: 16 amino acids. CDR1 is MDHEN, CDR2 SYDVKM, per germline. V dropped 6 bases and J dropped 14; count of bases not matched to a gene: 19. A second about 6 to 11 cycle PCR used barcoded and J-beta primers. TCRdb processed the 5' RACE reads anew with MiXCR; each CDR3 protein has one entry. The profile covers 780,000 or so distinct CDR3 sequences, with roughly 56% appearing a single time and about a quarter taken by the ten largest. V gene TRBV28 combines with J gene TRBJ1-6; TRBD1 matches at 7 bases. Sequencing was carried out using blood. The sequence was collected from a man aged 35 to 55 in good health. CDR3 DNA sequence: TGTGCCAGCAGCCCCGCGCGACAGGGTTCAGTTCTTGCCCTCCACTTT. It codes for CASSPARQGSVLALHF.